This TCR beta chain was obtained from a study of blood T cell repertoires in COVID-19. Overall study context: Acute and convalescent COVID-19 samples came from the United States, Italy and Spain. Sample material is recorded as cDNA or gDNA derived from T cells, B-cell-depleted T cells, or PBMCs.

Germline V CDR1 and CDR2: LNHDA, SQIVND (reference sequence). J was trimmed by 5 bases and V by 3 bases; bases with no gene match: 11. The CDR3 is 17 residues long. Measured with immunoSEQ multiplex PCR; TCRdb has only the in-frame clones, and not every one. The sample contains approximately 150,000 clones, over 75% of which appear only once. This sequence originates from a woman aged 50 to 65 with acute or convalescent COVID-19. V is TRBV19 and J is TRBJ2-5, with 11 bases lining up with TRBD2. Sequenced material: peripheral blood. DNA of the CDR3: TGTGCCAGTAGTATTACCTCCGGGGCTAGCGGGAGGGAGACCCAGTACTTC. It translates to CASSITSGASGRETQYF.